This entry is about one TCR beta chain. Its antigen is undetermined. These data belong to a study of T cell responses to AZD1222 COVID-19 vaccine. Study results and caveats: A mostly white British donor set with more females was recruited, and clonal diversity was possibly underestimated.

TCRdb's copy holds only in-frame clones and misses some; the assay was immunoSEQ multiplex PCR. The sample lists about 85,000 clones, roughly 86% occurring once. This specimen was peripheral blood, taken on day 0 of AZD1222 vaccination. This clonotype was sampled from an adult in good health.

The CDR3 DNA reads as TGTGCCAGCAACCTAGGGGAGAACACTGAAGCTTTCTTT. Its translation is CASNLGENTEAFF. The chain uses TRBV6-5 and TRBJ1-1; the D gene is possibly TRBD1 (5 bases). Germline-derived CDR1 and CDR2 are MNHEY and SVGAGI. The CDR3 has 13 residues. The germline V and J ends were trimmed by 7 bases and 1 base, with 10 bases remaining between them.